This T cell receptor beta chain was identified in a study of blood T cell repertoires in COVID-19. Study at large: There were acute and convalescent COVID-19 samples, and they came from the United States, Italy and Spain. Sample material is recorded as cDNA or gDNA derived from T cells, B-cell-depleted T cells, or PBMCs.

Profiled with immunoSEQ multiplex PCR; TCRdb holds only in-frame clones, not every one. The sample records roughly 250,000 clones, about 88% being singletons. The specimen sequenced was PBMCs or T cells enriched from blood (not recorded which). The origin of this receptor is a woman aged 45-65 years who had recovered from COVID-19.

The CDR3 loop reads CASSVDIAGFGTEQFF. CDR3 sequence (DNA): TGTGCCAGCAGCGTAGATATAGCGGGATTTGGAACTGAGCAGTTCTTC. V gene TRBV9 combines with J gene TRBJ2-1; 8 bases line up with TRBD2. Losses at the gene ends were 0 bases for V and 9 bases for J; bases not matched to a gene: 11. Germline assignment: CDR1 SGDLS and CDR2 YYNGEE. There are 16 residues in the CDR3. Using reference TRBV9 and TRBJ2-1 for the parts outside the CDR3, the full variable domain is DSGVTQTPKHLITATGQRVTLRCSPRSGDLSVYWYQQSLDQGLQFLIQYYNGEERAKGNILERFSAQQFPDLHSELNLSSLELGDSALYFCASSVDIAGFGTEQFFGPGTRLTVL.